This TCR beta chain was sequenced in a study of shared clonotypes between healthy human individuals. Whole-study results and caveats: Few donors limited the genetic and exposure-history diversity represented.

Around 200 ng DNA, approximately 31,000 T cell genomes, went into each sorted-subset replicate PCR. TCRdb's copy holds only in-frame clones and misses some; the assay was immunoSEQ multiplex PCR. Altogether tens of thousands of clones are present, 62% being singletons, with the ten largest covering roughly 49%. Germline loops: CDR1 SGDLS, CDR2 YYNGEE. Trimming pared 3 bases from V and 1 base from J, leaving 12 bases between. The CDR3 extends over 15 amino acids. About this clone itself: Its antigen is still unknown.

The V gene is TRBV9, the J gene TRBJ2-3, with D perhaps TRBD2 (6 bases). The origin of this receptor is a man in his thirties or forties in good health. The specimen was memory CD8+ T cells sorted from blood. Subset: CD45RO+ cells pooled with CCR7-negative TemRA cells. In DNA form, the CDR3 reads TGTGCCAGCAGCGCCACAGGCGGGGGCACAGATACGCAGTATTTT. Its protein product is CASSATGGGTDTQYF.